These 28 T cell receptor beta chains share one sample of origin, sequenced in a study of T cells expressing NK-cell markers. TCRdb reprocessed the 5' RACE reads and stores each CDR3 protein as one record, lacking DNA. This table lists some 440,000 distinct CDR3 sequences. Sequenced sample: blood T cells: a sorted CD56 or NKG2C T cell subset, CD4+ or CD8+ T cells, or bulk PBMC T cells (not recorded which). The receptors here all came from a woman between 45 and 60 years old in good health.

J is TRBJ2-3 and V is TRBV6-5; without DNA, the TCRdb call of TRBD2 cannot be checked. CDR3 length: 19 amino acids. Germline CDR1 and CDR2: MNHEY and SVGAGI. The chain's CDR3 is CASSGRRTGTSGTTDTQYF.

The chain couples TRBV12-3 or TRBV12-4 to TRBJ2-4; TCRdb gives TRBD2 as the D gene, but with no DNA this cannot be confirmed. This CDR3 is built from 15 residues. The CDR3 is CASSPETSGTTIQYF.

V gene TRBV7-9 combines with J gene TRBJ1-6; TCRdb proposes TRBD1, but this gene call is untestable without DNA. Germline V CDR1 and CDR2: SEHNR, FQNEAQ (reference sequence). This CDR3 is built from 16 residues. The CDR3 reads CASSLVAGQGGSPLHF. Drawing the rest from reference TRBV7-9 and TRBJ1-6, the complete variable domain is DTGVSQNPRHKITKRGQNVTFRCDPISEHNRLYWYRQTLGQGPEFLTYFQNEAQLEKSRLLSDRFSAERPKGSFSTLEIQRTEQGDSAMYLCASSLVAGQGGSPLHFGNGTRLTVT.

The chain joins TRBV7-9 to TRBJ2-4; lacking DNA, the TRBD2 call made by TCRdb goes unchecked. This CDR3 has 16 residues. Germline V gene lookup returns CDR1 SEHNR and CDR2 FQNEAQ (reference sequence). CDR3: CASSLAGPIAKNIQYF. Together with reference TRBV7-9 and TRBJ2-4, the CDR3 gives the full variable domain: DTGVSQNPRHKITKRGQNVTFRCDPISEHNRLYWYRQTLGQGPEFLTYFQNEAQLEKSRLLSDRFSAERPKGSFSTLEIQRTEQGDSAMYLCASSLAGPIAKNIQYFGAGTRLSVL.

The rearrangement joins TRBV20-1 to TRBJ1-5; the TRBD1 assignment by TCRdb is unverifiable without DNA. Per germline, CDR1 DFQATT and CDR2 SNEGSKA (reference sequence). The CDR3 has 16 amino acids. CDR3 sequence reads: CSAQDRGVLSNQPQHF.

CDR3 sequence reads: CASSPQQGINEQFF. The chain employs TRBV18 and TRBJ2-1; the D call from TCRdb, TRBD1, cannot be confirmed without DNA. CDR3 length: 14 amino acids. Per germline, CDR1 KGHSH and CDR2 LQKENI.

The chain combines TRBV5-1 with TRBJ1-2; the TRBD1 assignment by TCRdb is unverifiable without DNA. The CDR3 consists of 12 residues. Germline V CDR1 and CDR2: SGHRS, YFSETQ. The CDR3 is CASSEGQGRIAF.

CDR3 region: CASSYSGVIAKNIQYF. The V and J genes are TRBV6-6 and TRBJ2-4. The CDR3 spans 16 residues. The germline gives CDR1 MNHNY, CDR2 SVGAGI (reference sequence).

J is TRBJ1-2 and V is TRBV29-1. The CDR3 runs to 11 residues. Germline-derived CDR1 and CDR2 are SQVTM and ANQGSEA. This chain's CDR3 is CSATLNYGYTF.

The chain has TRBV29-1 and TRBJ1-2. CDR1 and CDR2 from the germline V gene are SQVTM and ANQGSEA. CDR3 length: 12 amino acids. This chain's CDR3 is CSVERGPPGYTF.

V and J are TRBV18 and TRBJ2-2; without DNA, the TCRdb call of TRBD2 cannot be checked. Germline V lookup: CDR1 KGHSH, CDR2 LQKENI. The CDR3 is 17 amino acids. The CDR3 loop is CASSPDSGVANTGELFF.

The chain links TRBV20-1 to TRBJ1-1. Per the germline V gene, CDR1 is DFQATT and CDR2 is SNEGSKA (reference sequence). This CDR3 contains 13 residues. The CDR3 sequence is CSASATSNTEAFF.

The chain recombines TRBV5-1 with TRBJ1-1; TCRdb designates TRBD1, a call that cannot be tested without DNA. Germline lookup yields CDR1 SGHRS and CDR2 YFSETQ. CDR3 length: 17 residues. CDR3 sequence: CASSVTGGPSLDTEAFF.

The rearrangement joins TRBV19 to TRBJ1-5; there is no DNA to check the TCRdb D call of TRBD1. CDR1 is LNHDA and CDR2 is SQIVND in the germline V gene (reference sequence). The CDR3 loop spans 15 amino acids. This CDR3 is CASSIIGQANQPQHF.

The chain is built from TRBV7-9 and TRBJ1-3; TCRdb calls TRBD1, which cannot be checked without DNA. Per the germline V gene, CDR1 is SEHNR and CDR2 is FQNEAQ (reference sequence). The CDR3 contains 14 residues. CDR3 in amino acids: CASSPPGRGNTIYF.

The CDR3 here is CASSPRGGRLVEAFF. The V gene is TRBV5-6, the J gene TRBJ1-1. The CDR3 sequence is 15 residues long. The germline CDR1 and CDR2 sequences are SGHDT and YYEEEE.

This chain uses TRBV10-3 with TRBJ1-3. CDR1 is ENHRY, CDR2 SYGVKD, per germline. There are 16 residues in the CDR3. This CDR3 reads CAISGASTSAGNTIYF.

V is TRBV11-1 and J is TRBJ2-7; TCRdb returns TRBD2, unconfirmable since there is no DNA. The length of the CDR3 is 15 residues. Germline V lookup: CDR1 SGHAT, CDR2 FQDESV (reference sequence). The CDR3 loop reads CASSQRTSGNNEQYF.

The chain links TRBV24-1 to TRBJ2-2. CDR1 is KGHDR and CDR2 is SFDVKD in the germline V gene. The CDR3 is 15 amino acids. The CDR3: CATSGQRRDTGELFF.

The chain employs TRBV4-1 and TRBJ2-6; the TCRdb D gene call, TRBD1, has no DNA to confirm it. CDR1 is MGHRA and CDR2 is YSYEKL in the germline V gene. The CDR3 contains 16 residues. CDR3 in amino acids: CASSQVGTAGANVLTF.

V is TRBV20-1 and J is TRBJ2-5; TCRdb picks TRBD2, but there is no DNA to check that call. Germline V CDR1 and CDR2: DFQATT, SNEGSKA (reference sequence). This CDR3 region has 15 residues. Here the CDR3 reads CSGLTSGRGKETQYF.

J is TRBJ1-1 and V is TRBV20-1. There are 14 residues in the CDR3. Germline loops: CDR1 DFQATT, CDR2 SNEGSKA (reference sequence). The chain's CDR3 is CSASANRGFSEAFF.

V is TRBV3-1 and J is TRBJ2-7; checking the TCRdb D call of TRBD2 is not possible without DNA. The CDR3 length is 15 residues. Germline lookup yields CDR1 LGHDT and CDR2 YNNKEL (reference sequence). The CDR3 sequence: CASSTRERRAAEQYF.

This sequence joins TRBV4-1 and TRBJ2-1; TCRdb's D call of TRBD1 is untestable without DNA. Per germline, CDR1 MGHRA and CDR2 YSYEKL. The CDR3 consists of 15 residues. This CDR3 reads CASSQAGANYNEQFF.

The chain links TRBV3-1 to TRBJ1-1; without DNA, the TCRdb call of TRBD1 cannot be checked. The germline gives CDR1 LGHDT, CDR2 YNNKEL (reference sequence). CDR3 length equals 15 residues. This CDR3 is CASSQDPGQDTEAFF.

This chain uses TRBV27 with TRBJ1-6. CDR1 MNHEY and CDR2 SMNVEV come from the germline V gene (reference sequence). This CDR3 comprises 15 residues. The CDR3 here is CASSQDWVPLGPLHF.

This chain joins TRBV5-1 and TRBJ2-3; TCRdb gives TRBD2 as the D gene, but with no DNA this cannot be confirmed. The CDR3 loop spans 14 amino acids. The germline V gene has CDR1 SGHRS and CDR2 YFSETQ. The CDR3 region is CASRRWGLLDTQYF.

This chain links TRBV6-2 or TRBV6-3 with TRBJ2-1; TCRdb indicates TRBD2, and absent DNA this call remains unverified. CDR3 length: 13 residues. CDR1 is MNHEY and CDR2 is SVGEGT in the germline V gene. The CDR3 reads CASSPGLANEQFF.